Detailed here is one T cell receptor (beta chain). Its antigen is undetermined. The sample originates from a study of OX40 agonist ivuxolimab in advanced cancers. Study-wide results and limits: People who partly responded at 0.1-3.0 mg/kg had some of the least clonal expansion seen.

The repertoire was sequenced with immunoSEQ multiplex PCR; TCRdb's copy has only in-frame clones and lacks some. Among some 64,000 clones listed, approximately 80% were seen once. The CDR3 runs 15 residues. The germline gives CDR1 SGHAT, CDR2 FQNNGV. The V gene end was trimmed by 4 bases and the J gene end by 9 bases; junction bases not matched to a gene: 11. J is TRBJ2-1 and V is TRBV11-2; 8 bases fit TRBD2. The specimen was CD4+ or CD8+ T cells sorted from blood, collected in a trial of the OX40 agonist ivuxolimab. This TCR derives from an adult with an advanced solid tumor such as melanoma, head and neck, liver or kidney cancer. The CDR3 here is CASSSAGAGGSEQFF. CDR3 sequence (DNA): TGTGCCAGCAGCTCAGCGGGGGCCGGGGGGAGTGAGCAGTTCTTC. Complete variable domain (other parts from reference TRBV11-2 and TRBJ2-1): EAGVAQSPRYKIIEKRQSVAFWCNPISGHATLYWYQQILGQGPKLLIQFQNNGVVDDSQLPKDRFSAERLKGVDSTLKIQPAKLEDSAVYLCASSSAGAGGSEQFFGPGTRLTVL.